Listed below are T cell receptor beta chains from one sample, sequenced in a study of post-analysis software for immune sequencing data. TCRdb used MiXCR to reprocess the PCR reads, holding one entry per CDR3 protein. The table includes about 770,000 distinct CDR3 sequences, around 45% detected once. The sample consisted of blood. The source of these receptors is a girl aged 5 to 17 with multiple sclerosis. Each CDR3 is given with its conserved first and last residue. D genes are given only for firm matches. Clone size is shown for a subset of rows, as once, few, many or a class of expanded clone.

cdr3_nt: TGTGCCAGCAGTAAACGGCCCCCGCAAATTACTATGGGCTACACCTTC
cdr3_aa: CASSKRPPQITMGYTF
d_call: -
v_call: TRBV12-3/TRBV12-4
j_call: TRBJ1-2
clone_size: few

cdr3_nt: TGTGCCAGCGGTGGGACAGGGGCTAGCACAGATACGCAGTATTTT
cdr3_aa: CASGGTGASTDTQYF
d_call: TRBD1
v_call: TRBV9
j_call: TRBJ2-3
clone_size: few

cdr3_nt: TGCAGCGTCGGGACTAGCGGGTTGGGGTTCTTC
cdr3_aa: CSVGTSGLGFF
d_call: TRBD2
v_call: TRBV29-1
j_call: TRBJ2-1
clone_size: few

cdr3_nt: TGTGCCAGCAGTTGGGCTAGTAGGAATGAGCAGTTCTTC
cdr3_aa: CASSWASRNEQFF
d_call: -
v_call: TRBV28
j_call: TRBJ2-1
clone_size: -

cdr3_nt: TGTGCCAGCAACCAGGGGGCGTCGGACTATGGCTACACCTTC
cdr3_aa: CASNQGASDYGYTF
d_call: TRBD1
v_call: TRBV5-6
j_call: TRBJ1-2
clone_size: -

cdr3_nt: TGTGCCAGCAAGGGACAGGCGTACAATGAGCAGTTCTTC
cdr3_aa: CASKGQAYNEQFF
d_call: TRBD1
v_call: TRBV6-1
j_call: TRBJ2-1
clone_size: few

cdr3_nt: TGTGCCGGCAGCGTAGAGCCGACTAGCGGAAAGTCAGATACGCAGTATTTT
cdr3_aa: CAGSVEPTSGKSDTQYF
d_call: TRBD2
v_call: TRBV9
j_call: TRBJ2-3
clone_size: -

cdr3_nt: TGTGCCACCAGCAGAGATACCGAACCGGGACAGGGATACTATGGCTACACCTTC
cdr3_aa: CATSRDTEPGQGYYGYTF
d_call: TRBD1
v_call: TRBV15
j_call: TRBJ1-2
clone_size: -

cdr3_nt: TGTGCCATCAGTGATTCGGACAGGGAGAGACAGTACTTC
cdr3_aa: CAISDSDRERQYF
d_call: TRBD1
v_call: TRBV10-3
j_call: TRBJ2-5
clone_size: few

cdr3_nt: TGCAGTGCCCTACGCGGGGCTCCACAAGCCCATATCAATGAGCAGTTCTTC
cdr3_aa: CSALRGAPQAHINEQFF
d_call: -
v_call: TRBV20-1
j_call: TRBJ2-1
clone_size: -

cdr3_nt: TGTGCCAGCAGCGGAAACTCTGGGGCCAACGTCCTGACTTTC
cdr3_aa: CASSGNSGANVLTF
d_call: -
v_call: TRBV9
j_call: TRBJ2-6
clone_size: -

cdr3_nt: TGTGCCAGCAGCGTAGAGGGACAGCTCACAGATACGCAGTATTTT
cdr3_aa: CASSVEGQLTDTQYF
d_call: TRBD1
v_call: TRBV7-2
j_call: TRBJ2-3
clone_size: -

cdr3_nt: TGTGCCAGCAGTCCCCGGGACAGAAGCGGCTACACCTTC
cdr3_aa: CASSPRDRSGYTF
d_call: TRBD1
v_call: TRBV28
j_call: TRBJ1-2
clone_size: -

cdr3_nt: TGTGCCAGCAGCCCTACGGGGCTCTTCTACGAGCAGTATTTC
cdr3_aa: CASSPTGLFYEQYF
d_call: -
v_call: TRBV9
j_call: TRBJ2-7
clone_size: -

cdr3_nt: TGTGCCAGCAGCCCCTCCTGGGGACTAGAGAATGAGCAGTTCTTC
cdr3_aa: CASSPSWGLENEQFF
d_call: TRBD2
v_call: TRBV5-4
j_call: TRBJ2-1
clone_size: few

cdr3_nt: TGTGCCAGCAGCCCGAGTCCGGGGGCGAACTACGAGCAGTACTTC
cdr3_aa: CASSPSPGANYEQYF
d_call: -
v_call: TRBV9
j_call: TRBJ2-7
clone_size: -

cdr3_nt: TGCAGCGTGGCCGCGGGACAGGGCACAGATACGCAGTATTTT
cdr3_aa: CSVAAGQGTDTQYF
d_call: TRBD1
v_call: TRBV29-1
j_call: TRBJ2-3
clone_size: few

cdr3_nt: TGTGCCAGCAGCCAAGATTGGGGGCGCGGCACTGAAGCTTTCTTT
cdr3_aa: CASSQDWGRGTEAFF
d_call: -
v_call: TRBV4-2
j_call: TRBJ1-1
clone_size: few

cdr3_nt: TGCGCCAGCAGCCGCGGACTGTTCACCGGGGAGCTGTTTTTT
cdr3_aa: CASSRGLFTGELFF
d_call: -
v_call: TRBV4-3
j_call: TRBJ2-2
clone_size: few

cdr3_nt: TGCAGCGTTCAGACAGGGTCCACTGAAGCTTTCTTT
cdr3_aa: CSVQTGSTEAFF
d_call: TRBD1
v_call: TRBV29-1
j_call: TRBJ1-1
clone_size: few

cdr3_nt: TGCAGTGCTAGAGATGGAAGCGACCCCTGGTACGAGCAGTACTTC
cdr3_aa: CSARDGSDPWYEQYF
d_call: -
v_call: TRBV20-1
j_call: TRBJ2-7
clone_size: few

cdr3_nt: TGTGCCAGCAGTAGGGACGCTAACTATGGCTACACCTTC
cdr3_aa: CASSRDANYGYTF
d_call: -
v_call: TRBV6-5
j_call: TRBJ1-2
clone_size: -

cdr3_nt: TGCGCCAGCAGCCAAGATCATGGCATGAAGTCGGGCTACACCTTC
cdr3_aa: CASSQDHGMKSGYTF
d_call: -
v_call: TRBV4-1
j_call: TRBJ1-2
clone_size: few

cdr3_nt: TGTGCCACCAGCAGTGGGACAGGGGGCATGGATACGCAGTATTTT
cdr3_aa: CATSSGTGGMDTQYF
d_call: TRBD1
v_call: TRBV15
j_call: TRBJ2-3
clone_size: -

cdr3_nt: TGTGCCAGCAACTACAGGGGGCTTGGTTCACCCCTCCACTTT
cdr3_aa: CASNYRGLGSPLHF
d_call: TRBD1
v_call: TRBV28
j_call: TRBJ1-6
clone_size: -

cdr3_nt: TGTACCAGCAGCTTAGACGTAGCACAAGGGAATGAGCAGTTCTTC
cdr3_aa: CTSSLDVAQGNEQFF
d_call: -
v_call: TRBV7-8
j_call: TRBJ2-1
clone_size: -

cdr3_nt: TGTGCCACCGGGACACCCGATGAAAAACTGTTTTTT
cdr3_aa: CATGTPDEKLFF
d_call: -
v_call: TRBV15
j_call: TRBJ1-4
clone_size: few

cdr3_nt: TGTGCCAGCAGCTTGCACGGGGTTAGGACAGATACGCAGTATTTT
cdr3_aa: CASSLHGVRTDTQYF
d_call: -
v_call: TRBV7-3
j_call: TRBJ2-3
clone_size: few

cdr3_nt: TGTGCCAGCAGCTTTACTAGTCGTAGAGGCCCCCGAGACTATGGCTACACCTTC
cdr3_aa: CASSFTSRRGPRDYGYTF
d_call: -
v_call: TRBV7-9
j_call: TRBJ1-2
clone_size: -

cdr3_nt: TGTGCCAGCAGCGGGACAGGGCGAAACACCGGGGAGCTGTTTTTT
cdr3_aa: CASSGTGRNTGELFF
d_call: TRBD1
v_call: TRBV9
j_call: TRBJ2-2
clone_size: -

cdr3_nt: TGTGCCAGCGGATTCGGAGACCACTATGGCTACACCTTC
cdr3_aa: CASGFGDHYGYTF
d_call: -
v_call: TRBV9
j_call: TRBJ1-2
clone_size: -

cdr3_nt: TGTGCCAGTAGTATAGGGCTAGCGGGAGGGCCTAGCACAGATACGCAGTATTTT
cdr3_aa: CASSIGLAGGPSTDTQYF
d_call: TRBD2
v_call: TRBV19
j_call: TRBJ2-3
clone_size: -